Listed below are T cell receptor beta chains from one sample, sequenced in a study of T cells in Graves' hyperthyroidism and ophthalmopathy. In TCRdb, the multiplex PCR reads were re-called with MiXCR into one record per CDR3 protein. The repertoire holds approximately 640,000 distinct CDR3 sequences, with around 16% as singletons. Sample: blood. The receptors stem from a man over 45 with Graves' hyperthyroidism. Each CDR3 is given with its conserved first and last residue. Fields, in order: CDR3 length, D gene, V gene, clone size, J gene, CDR3 DNA, CDR3 protein. The D gene is left open where the match is weak. Some rows have no size entry. The others give once, few or many, or a class for an expanded clone.

12	NA	TRBV6-5	few	TRBJ1-2	TGTGCCAGCAGTTACTCAAAGGGTGGCTACACCTTC	CASSYSKGGYTF
12	NA	TRBV3-1	many	TRBJ2-7	TGTGCCAGCAGAAGGACCCCTGGCGAGCAGTACTTC	CASRRTPGEQYF
12	TRBD1	TRBV29-1	NA	TRBJ2-5	TGCAGCGCCGGGACAGAACAAGAGACCCAGTACTTC	CSAGTEQETQYF
13	TRBD1	TRBV10-3	once	TRBJ2-3	TGTGCCGGGTGGACAGGGGACACAGATACGCAGTATTTT	CAGWTGDTDTQYF
15	NA	TRBV19	many	TRBJ1-1	TGTGCCAGTTCTAAGGCCCGGAATTTGAACACTGAAGCTTTCTTT	CASSKARNLNTEAFF
13	TRBD1	TRBV10-3	once	TRBJ2-7	TGTGCCATCAGTGAGACAGGGGTCGACGAGCAGTACTTC	CAISETGVDEQYF
15	TRBD1	TRBV12-3/TRBV12-4	many	TRBJ1-1	TGTGCCAGCAGGAACGTGGGACAGGGTAACACTGAAGCTTTCTTT	CASRNVGQGNTEAFF
12	NA	TRBV3-1	many	TRBJ1-1	TGTGCCAGCAGCCAAGAACACACTGAAGCTTTCTTT	CASSQEHTEAFF
13	NA	TRBV29-1	NA	TRBJ2-5	TGCAGCGTAACCTGGACATTTCAAGAGACCCAGTACTTC	CSVTWTFQETQYF
16	TRBD2	TRBV9	few	TRBJ2-3	TGTGCCAGCAGCGTAGTTTCAGCGGGAGTTTCGGATACGCAGTATTTT	CASSVVSAGVSDTQYF
12	NA	TRBV12-3/TRBV12-4	NA	TRBJ1-2	TGTGCCAGCAGTTTAATCTCCTATGGCTACACCTTC	CASSLISYGYTF
14	NA	TRBV28	many	TRBJ1-4	TGTGCCAGCAGCTCGACAGGACCTAATGAAAAACTGTTTTTT	CASSSTGPNEKLFF
15	NA	TRBV30	once	TRBJ1-3	TGTGCCTGGAGTGTATGGCACCGCTCTGGAAACACCATATATTTT	CAWSVWHRSGNTIYF
16	TRBD1	TRBV27	NA	TRBJ2-2	TGTGCCAGCAGGACTACAGGGGGCGGTTACGGCGGGGAGCTGTTTTTT	CASRTTGGGYGGELFF
16	TRBD2	TRBV28	many	TRBJ2-7	TGTGCCAGCATTCCTAGCGGGGGATTCGTCTCGAGGGAGCAGTACTTC	CASIPSGGFVSREQYF
13	NA	TRBV7-2	many	TRBJ1-4	TGTGCCAGCACCACTAGGACAGATGAAAAACTGTTTTTT	CASTTRTDEKLFF
14	NA	TRBV29-1	few	TRBJ1-1	TGCAGCGTGAGATACAGCGTCGTGAACACTGAAGCTTTCTTT	CSVRYSVVNTEAFF
15	TRBD2	TRBV12-5	many	TRBJ2-3	TGTGCTAGTGGTCCGGGACTAGCGGGGAAAGATACGCAGTATTTT	CASGPGLAGKDTQYF
13	NA	TRBV5-6	many	TRBJ2-7	TGTGCCAGCAGCTTAAAGGATCCAGTAGAGCAGTACTTC	CASSLKDPVEQYF
15	TRBD1	TRBV19	NA	TRBJ1-2	TGTGCCAGTAGTTTCCGGGACAGTGGATTCTATGGCTACACCTTC	CASSFRDSGFYGYTF
18	TRBD1	TRBV6-2/TRBV6-3	NA	TRBJ1-5	TGTGCCAGCTCAAAACTCATAGAACAGGGGAAGGCTGAACAGCCCCAGCATTTT	CASSKLIEQGKAEQPQHF
16	TRBD2	TRBV20-1	many	TRBJ2-1	TGCAGTGCTAGAGATCTAAAGGCTAGCGGGAGCAATGAGCAGTTCTTC	CSARDLKASGSNEQFF
14	NA	TRBV5-1	few	TRBJ2-7	TGCGCCAGCAGCTTGGGGTCGGGTGACTACGAGCAGTACTTC	CASSLGSGDYEQYF
15	NA	TRBV12-3/TRBV12-4	many	TRBJ1-4	TGTGCCAGCAGATCTCTGAGGGGTGGTAATGAAAAACTGTTTTTT	CASRSLRGGNEKLFF
13	NA	TRBV12-3/TRBV12-4	NA	TRBJ1-5	TGTGCCAGCAGTTTAGGGAAGGCGGGGCCCCAGCATTTT	CASSLGKAGPQHF
17	TRBD1	TRBV19	few	TRBJ1-2	TGTGCCAGTAGTACCTCACGACAATGGACAGGGGGGCTTGGCTACACCTTC	CASSTSRQWTGGLGYTF
13	TRBD1	TRBV6-2/TRBV6-3	many	TRBJ2-7	TGTGCCAGCAGTCACAGGGGGAGGTACGAGCAGTACTTC	CASSHRGRYEQYF
15	NA	TRBV7-3	NA	TRBJ1-3	TGTGCCAGCAGCTCACAGGGCAACTCTGGAAACACCATATATTTT	CASSSQGNSGNTIYF
13	NA	TRBV6-5	many	TRBJ1-2	TGTGCCAGCAGTTACAGATTTAACTATGGCTACACCTTC	CASSYRFNYGYTF
12	NA	TRBV20-1	few	TRBJ2-3	TGCAGTGCTAGGGACAACACAGATACGCAGTATTTT	CSARDNTDTQYF
15	TRBD2	TRBV5-6	NA	TRBJ2-7	TGTGCCAGCAGCGATCCCAGCGGGGCCTCCTACGAGCAGTACTTC	CASSDPSGASYEQYF
13	NA	TRBV12-3/TRBV12-4	many	TRBJ2-2	TGTGCCAGCATGGCAACCCACACCGGGGAGCTGTTTTTT	CASMATHTGELFF
15	NA	TRBV28	NA	TRBJ1-4	TGTGCCAGCAGGTTTTTGGGGGCTTTGGACGGAAAACTGTTTTTT	CASRFLGALDGKLFF
20	NA	TRBV4-3	NA	TRBJ1-1	TGCGCCAGCAGCCAAGAAGAACGGCCGGGGGCCCGAAGAACGAACACTGAAGCTTTCTTT	CASSQEERPGARRTNTEAFF
13	NA	TRBV18	many	TRBJ1-1	TGTGCCAGCTCGCAAAACGATGACAGAGGGGCTTTCTTT	CASSQNDDRGAFF
13	NA	TRBV5-4	NA	TRBJ1-2	TGTGCCAGCAGCGCCGGATCGTACTATGGCTACACCTTC	CASSAGSYYGYTF
16	TRBD1	TRBV7-9	many	TRBJ1-2	TGTGCCAGCAGCGCATCACAGGGGTTGGTGTACTATGGCTACACCTTC	CASSASQGLVYYGYTF
13	NA	TRBV20-1	few	TRBJ1-5	TGCAGTGCTAGGGGGGACGCAAATCAGCCCCAGCATTTT	CSARGDANQPQHF
16	NA	TRBV5-6	NA	TRBJ2-1	TGTGCCAGCAGCTTGGATCCCGTCTTGATCAGGGAATGTGGGTTCTTC	CASSLDPVLIRECGFF
15	TRBD2	TRBV11-3	few	TRBJ2-7	TGTGCCAGCAGCCCCAGGGCTAGCGGATCCTACGAGCAGTACTTC	CASSPRASGSYEQYF
17	TRBD2	TRBV7-2	many	TRBJ2-7	TGTGCCAGCAGCTTAGTTGGGACTAGCGGGACCTCCTACGAGCAGTACTTC	CASSLVGTSGTSYEQYF